A selection of T cell receptor beta chains follows, all from one sample in a study of shared clonotypes between healthy human individuals. The protocol was immunoSEQ multiplex PCR, while the TCRdb copy is restricted to in-frame clones and leaves out a portion. The sample includes 230,000 or so clones, about 65% of them seen just once. Sample: memory CD4+ T cells sorted from blood. The receptors come from a man younger than 40 in good health. Each CDR3 is given with its conserved first and last residue. D genes are given only for firm matches. Where a row states a size, it is once, few, many or the class of an expanded clone; other rows omit it.

j_gene: TRBJ2-2; v_gene: TRBV6-5; abundance: .; d_gene: .; CDR3nt: TGTGCCAGCAGTACTACAGGGAGTTTTACCGGGGAGCTGTTTTTT; CDR3aa: CASSTTGSFTGELFF
j_gene: TRBJ2-3; v_gene: TRBV2; abundance: few; d_gene: .; CDR3nt: TGTGCCAGCAGTGAGGTTCGGTCCGCAGATACGCAGTATTTT; CDR3aa: CASSEVRSADTQYF
j_gene: TRBJ1-2; v_gene: TRBV29-1; abundance: .; d_gene: .; CDR3nt: TGCAGCGTTGGGGAGACAGCTGGCTACACCTTC; CDR3aa: CSVGETAGYTF
j_gene: TRBJ2-2; v_gene: TRBV7-2; abundance: .; d_gene: .; CDR3nt: TGTGCCAGCAGCCTCGCCGCCCTCAACACCGGGGAGCTGTTTTTT; CDR3aa: CASSLAALNTGELFF
j_gene: TRBJ2-1; v_gene: TRBV29-1; abundance: .; d_gene: TRBD2; CDR3nt: TGCAGCGTAACTGGGACTAGCGGGAAACTGAATGAGCAGTTCTTC; CDR3aa: CSVTGTSGKLNEQFF
j_gene: TRBJ2-7; v_gene: TRBV6-5; abundance: .; d_gene: TRBD2; CDR3nt: TGTGCCAGCACCGGGACTAGTGAGCGGAACGAGCAGTACTTC; CDR3aa: CASTGTSERNEQYF
j_gene: TRBJ2-2; v_gene: TRBV18; abundance: .; d_gene: TRBD2; CDR3nt: TGTGCCAGCTCACCAAGGCTCCGGGGGGACACCGGGGAGCTGTTTTTT; CDR3aa: CASSPRLRGDTGELFF
j_gene: TRBJ2-2; v_gene: TRBV5-1; abundance: .; d_gene: TRBD1; CDR3nt: TGCGCCAGCAGCTTCGGACAGGGGCTTACCGGGGAGCTGTTTTTT; CDR3aa: CASSFGQGLTGELFF
j_gene: TRBJ2-7; v_gene: TRBV4-1; abundance: .; d_gene: TRBD2; CDR3nt: TGCGCCAGCAGTCGGGAGGGTGGAAGGGCCTACGAGCAGTACTTC; CDR3aa: CASSREGGRAYEQYF
j_gene: TRBJ2-5; v_gene: TRBV27; abundance: once; d_gene: .; CDR3nt: TGTGCCAGCAGTTTAAGACGGCCCCAACAGGGTCCACAAGTTGGGATGCAAGAGACCCAGTACTTC; CDR3aa: CASSLRRPQQGPQVGMQETQYF
j_gene: TRBJ1-4; v_gene: TRBV5-6; abundance: .; d_gene: TRBD1; CDR3nt: TGTGCCAGCAGCTCGGTGACAGGGGGAGGTGAAAAACTGTTTTTT; CDR3aa: CASSSVTGGGEKLFF
j_gene: TRBJ2-7; v_gene: TRBV5-1; abundance: few; d_gene: .; CDR3nt: TGCGCCAGCAGCGTAGGGTCCTCGGGGATCCACGAGCAGTACTTC; CDR3aa: CASSVGSSGIHEQYF
j_gene: TRBJ1-5; v_gene: TRBV6-1; abundance: .; d_gene: .; CDR3nt: TGTGCCAGCGGGCAGCCCCAGCATTTT; CDR3aa: CASGQPQHF
j_gene: TRBJ2-3; v_gene: TRBV28; abundance: few; d_gene: .; CDR3nt: TGTGCCAGCAGCCGGACTCGTATGGGCACAGATACGCAGTATTTT; CDR3aa: CASSRTRMGTDTQYF
j_gene: TRBJ2-5; v_gene: TRBV5-4; abundance: .; d_gene: TRBD2; CDR3nt: TGTGCCAGCAGCTTGACTAGCGGGACACAAGAGACCCAGTACTTC; CDR3aa: CASSLTSGTQETQYF
j_gene: TRBJ2-3; v_gene: TRBV9; abundance: .; d_gene: .; CDR3nt: TGTGCCAGCAGCGTAGGCAGCGTAGATACGCAGTATTTT; CDR3aa: CASSVGSVDTQYF
j_gene: TRBJ1-2; v_gene: TRBV6-1; abundance: few; d_gene: .; CDR3nt: TGTGCCAGCAGTGAAGCGGGGGGGGGACCCTATGGCTACACCTTC; CDR3aa: CASSEAGGGPYGYTF
j_gene: TRBJ2-3; v_gene: TRBV5-1; abundance: .; d_gene: .; CDR3nt: TGCGCCAGCAGACCAGGGAGTGCCGGGTTGGGGGTTAGCACAGATACGCAGTATTTT; CDR3aa: CASRPGSAGLGVSTDTQYF
j_gene: TRBJ2-7; v_gene: TRBV5-4; abundance: many; d_gene: TRBD2; CDR3nt: TGTGCCAGCAGCCTCATAGGGGAGGGCGAGCAGTACTTC; CDR3aa: CASSLIGEGEQYF
j_gene: TRBJ1-1; v_gene: TRBV2; abundance: .; d_gene: .; CDR3nt: TGTGCCAGCAGCCCACAGTCGACGAACACTGAAGCTTTCTTT; CDR3aa: CASSPQSTNTEAFF
j_gene: TRBJ1-1; v_gene: TRBV28; abundance: few; d_gene: .; CDR3nt: TGTGCCAGCAGCAGGGGTATCTTGGACACTGAAGCTTTCTTT; CDR3aa: CASSRGILDTEAFF
j_gene: TRBJ2-7; v_gene: TRBV28; abundance: once; d_gene: .; CDR3nt: TGTGCCAGCAGTTTAGGTCCGCAATACGAGCAGTACTTC; CDR3aa: CASSLGPQYEQYF
j_gene: TRBJ1-4; v_gene: TRBV6-5; abundance: .; d_gene: .; CDR3nt: TGTGCCAGCAGTTACAAGGGAAAACTGTTTTTT; CDR3aa: CASSYKGKLFF
j_gene: TRBJ2-3; v_gene: TRBV27; abundance: .; d_gene: TRBD1; CDR3nt: TGTGCCAGCAGTTGGGACAGGGGGCCGTCAGATACGCAGTATTTT; CDR3aa: CASSWDRGPSDTQYF
j_gene: TRBJ2-4; v_gene: TRBV4-1; abundance: once; d_gene: TRBD1; CDR3nt: TGCGCCAGCAGCCAAAGGGACAGGGATCCCATTCAGTACTTC; CDR3aa: CASSQRDRDPIQYF
j_gene: TRBJ2-3; v_gene: TRBV11-2; abundance: .; d_gene: TRBD2; CDR3nt: TGTGCCAGCAGCTCCCCCTCAGCGGGAGGGCCAGATACGCAGTATTTT; CDR3aa: CASSSPSAGGPDTQYF
j_gene: TRBJ2-7; v_gene: TRBV12-2; abundance: .; d_gene: .; CDR3nt: TGTGCAAGTCGCTCCGGGACTAGGATGCCCCTTTACGAGCAGTACTTC; CDR3aa: CASRSGTRMPLYEQYF
j_gene: TRBJ2-1; v_gene: TRBV6-5; abundance: .; d_gene: TRBD1; CDR3nt: TGTGCCAGCAGAGACGTCCAGGGGGAACGCAATGAGCAGTTCTTC; CDR3aa: CASRDVQGERNEQFF
j_gene: TRBJ2-2; v_gene: TRBV27; abundance: .; d_gene: TRBD1; CDR3nt: TGTGCCAGCAGTACCTCCCCCGGGACAGTAGACACCGGGGAGCTGTTTTTT; CDR3aa: CASSTSPGTVDTGELFF